The sequence of this T cell receptor beta chain was determined in a study of cytomegalovirus exposure and HLA in healthy donors. Study-wide findings and caveats: By a later analysis, the bulk of CMV-associated TCR beta chains appeared HLA-restricted. Earlier analysis yielded a pattern in which most TCR beta V segments were productive about 87% or about 30% of the time. V- and J-gene trimming in TCR beta was tied to a missense DCLRE1C variant by an analysis performed later. Altogether, 150 or so TCR beta chains were recorded as cytomegalovirus-associated.

A note on this clone: As yet, its antigen is unknown.

The CDR3 length is 17 residues. In germline, CDR1 is GTSNPN, CDR2 SVGIG (reference sequence). Germline trimming cut 0 bases from V and 4 bases from J; bases unmatched to any gene: 15. The PCR employed 60 Vbeta primers together with 13 Jbeta primers. The data were produced by immunoSEQ multiplex PCR, yet TCRdb's version contains in-frame clones alone and is incomplete. The sample shows more than 95,000 clones, around 73% of them seen only once. Sequences were obtained from PBMCs. V gene TRBV30 combines with J gene TRBJ2-7; 7 nucleotides match TRBD1. The receptor's source is a man aged 30-40 years in good health and CMV-seropositive. The CDR3 bases are TGTGCCTGGAGTGTACACAGGGGAAAAGAAAGCCGGTACGAGCAGTACTTC. Protein product: CAWSVHRGKESRYEQYF.